The text below deals with one T cell receptor beta chain. This clonotype has at least ten counts. The specificity of this receptor is unknown. Per-nucleotide qualities are absent, and no much larger clonotype sits a single base away. The treatment or condition label, as the study defines it: allogeneic hematopoietic cell transplantation with graft depleted of TCRalphabeta T cells and CD19 B cells. The children who served as transplant recipients had been given grafts of TCRalphabeta/CD19-depleted allogeneic hematopoietic cells. The protocol used for the library was PCR. Sequencing used an Illumina HiSeq 2500. Molecular barcoding was employed in the preparation of TCR libraries, with unique molecular identifiers being used to normalize TCRbeta repertoire quantification. TCRdb ran its own pipeline on the public reads, namely fastp trimming at Q25 and MiXCR clone calling, and kept in-frame beta chains. Duplicate CDR3 protein sequences are folded into a single record with the most common DNA and genes. In all, the sample holds some 200,000 distinct CDR3 sequences, and about 11% of those were seen once. The top ten hold over 25% of the sample.

The junction shows trimming of 6 bases on V and 1 base on J, and the gene matches do not reach 4 bases of it. The CDR3 numbers 14 residues from cysteine through phenylalanine. Left in the record is the CDR3 DNA by itself, 42 bases read in frame from the first base. CDR1 and CDR2, per the germline V gene, are SGHTA and FQGNSA. This entry comes from a study of T-cell reconstitution after alpha-beta-depleted transplantation in children (dated by TCRdb to about 2016). At the level of the whole study: Using TCR repertoire profiling, the study followed T-cell immune reconstitution in a quantitative way in children after TCRalphabeta/CD19-depleted allogeneic hematopoietic cell transplantation.

Study-wide conclusions, independent of this receptor: Apparently early alphabetaT-cell count recovery about two months after transplant reportedly relied on only several hundred rapidly expanded clones derived from non-depleted graft cells. In some patients, high TCRbeta diversity at day 60 was attributed to recipient T cells and intrathymic progenitors that had survived conditioning. Over the following months the frequencies of hyperexpanded clones went down, and after one year T-cell counts and TCRbeta diversity were mostly credited to newly produced T cells.

This TCR was recovered from a child under two years old with acute myeloid leukemia, due to receive a stem cell transplant. The specimen comprised PBMCs, sampled before TCRalphabeta/CD19-depleted stem cell transplant. The chain employs TRBV7-2 and TRBJ2-7; TRBD1 agrees with 9 junctional bases. CDR3 region: CASSPQGASYEQYF. The DNA sequence reads TGTGCCAGCAGTCCACAGGGGGCGTCCTACGAGCAGTACTTC.